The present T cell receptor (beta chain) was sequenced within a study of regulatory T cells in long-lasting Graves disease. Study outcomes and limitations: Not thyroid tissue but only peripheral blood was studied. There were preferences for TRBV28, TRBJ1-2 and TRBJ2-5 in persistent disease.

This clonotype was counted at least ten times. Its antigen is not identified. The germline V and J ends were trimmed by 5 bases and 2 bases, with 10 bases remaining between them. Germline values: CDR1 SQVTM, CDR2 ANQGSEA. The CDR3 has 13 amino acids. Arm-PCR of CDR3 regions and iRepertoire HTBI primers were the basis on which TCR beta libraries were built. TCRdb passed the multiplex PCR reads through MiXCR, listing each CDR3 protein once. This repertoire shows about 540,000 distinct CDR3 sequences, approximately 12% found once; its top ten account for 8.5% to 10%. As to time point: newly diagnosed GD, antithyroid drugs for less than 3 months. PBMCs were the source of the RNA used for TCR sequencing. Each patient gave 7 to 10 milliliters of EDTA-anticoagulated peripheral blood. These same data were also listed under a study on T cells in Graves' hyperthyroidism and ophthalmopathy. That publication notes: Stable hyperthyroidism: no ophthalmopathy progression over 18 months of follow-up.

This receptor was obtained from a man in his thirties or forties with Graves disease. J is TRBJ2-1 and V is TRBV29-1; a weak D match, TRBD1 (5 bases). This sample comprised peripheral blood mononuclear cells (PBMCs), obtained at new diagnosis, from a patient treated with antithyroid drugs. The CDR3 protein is CSVPDITYNEQFF. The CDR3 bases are TGCAGCGTTCCGGACATAACCTACAATGAGCAGTTCTTC.